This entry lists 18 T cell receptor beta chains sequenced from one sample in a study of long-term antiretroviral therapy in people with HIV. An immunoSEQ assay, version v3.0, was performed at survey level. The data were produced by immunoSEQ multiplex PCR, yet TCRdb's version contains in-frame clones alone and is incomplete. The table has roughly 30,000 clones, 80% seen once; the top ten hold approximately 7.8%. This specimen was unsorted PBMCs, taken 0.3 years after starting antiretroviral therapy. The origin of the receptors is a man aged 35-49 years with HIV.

CDR3 bases: TGTGCCAGCTCATCGCGCGGGAGCTCTAGCTCCTACGAGCAGTACTTC. Translating it yields CASSSRGSSSSYEQYF. This sequence joins TRBV18 and TRBJ2-7; 7 bases are shared with TRBD2. Germline V lookup: CDR1 KGHSH, CDR2 LQKENI. Unmatched junction bases numbered 10, after V lost 5 bases and J lost 0 bases. This CDR3 region has 16 residues.

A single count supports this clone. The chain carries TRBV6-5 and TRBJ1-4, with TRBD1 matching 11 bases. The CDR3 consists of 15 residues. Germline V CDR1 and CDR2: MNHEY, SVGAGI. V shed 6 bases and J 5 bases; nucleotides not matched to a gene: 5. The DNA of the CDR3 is TGTGCCAGCAGGCCCAGGGACAGGGGGAATGAAAAACTGTTTTTT. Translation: CASRPRDRGNEKLFF.

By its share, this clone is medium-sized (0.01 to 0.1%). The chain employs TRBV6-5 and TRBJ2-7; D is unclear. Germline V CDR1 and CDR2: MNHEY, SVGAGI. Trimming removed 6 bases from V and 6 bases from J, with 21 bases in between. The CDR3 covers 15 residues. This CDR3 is CASSPQGGGYREQYF. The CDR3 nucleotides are TGTGCCAGCAGCCCCCAAGGTGGTGGGTACCGCGAGCAGTACTTC.

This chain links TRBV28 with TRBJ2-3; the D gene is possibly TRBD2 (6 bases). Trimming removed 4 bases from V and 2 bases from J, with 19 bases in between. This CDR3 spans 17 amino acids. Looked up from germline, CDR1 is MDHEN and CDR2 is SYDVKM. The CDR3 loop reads CASSSLASGRTTDTQYF. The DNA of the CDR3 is TGTGCCAGCAGTTCCCTAGCGTCGGGGCGCACCACAGATACGCAGTATTTT.

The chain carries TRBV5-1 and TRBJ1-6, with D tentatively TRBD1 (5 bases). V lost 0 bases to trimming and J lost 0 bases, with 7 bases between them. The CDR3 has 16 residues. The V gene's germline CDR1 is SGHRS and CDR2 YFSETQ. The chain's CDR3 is CASSLDRSSYNSPLHF. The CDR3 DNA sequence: TGCGCCAGCAGCTTGGACAGGAGCTCCTATAATTCACCCCTCCACTTT.

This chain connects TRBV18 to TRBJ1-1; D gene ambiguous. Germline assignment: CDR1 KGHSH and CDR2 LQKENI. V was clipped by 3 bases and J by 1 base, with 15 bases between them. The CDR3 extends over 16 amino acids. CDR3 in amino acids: CASSPHPLAENTEAFF. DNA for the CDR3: TGTGCCAGCTCACCCCATCCACTGGCGGAGAACACTGAAGCTTTCTTT.

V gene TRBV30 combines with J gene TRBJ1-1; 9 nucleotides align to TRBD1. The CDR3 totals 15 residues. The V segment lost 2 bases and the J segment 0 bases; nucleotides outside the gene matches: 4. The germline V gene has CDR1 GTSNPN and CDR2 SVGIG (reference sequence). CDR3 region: CAWSPGQGMNTEAFF. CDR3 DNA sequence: TGTGCCTGGAGTCCTGGACAGGGGATGAACACTGAAGCTTTCTTT.

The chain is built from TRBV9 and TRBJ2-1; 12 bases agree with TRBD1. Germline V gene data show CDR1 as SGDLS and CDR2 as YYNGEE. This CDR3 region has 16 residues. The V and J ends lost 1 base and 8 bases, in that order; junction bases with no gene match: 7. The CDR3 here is CASSVTAGQGAYEQFF. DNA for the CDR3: TGTGCCAGCAGCGTAACCGCGGGACAGGGGGCGTATGAGCAGTTCTTC.

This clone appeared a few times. CDR3 sequence (DNA): TGTGCCAGCAGTTCCACCGGGACTGGCGGCCTCGAGCAGTACTTC. This encodes CASSSTGTGGLEQYF. The rearrangement uses TRBV5-6 and TRBJ2-7; tentatively, D is TRBD2 (6 bases). CDR3 size: 15 residues. Trimming stripped 5 bases from V and 6 bases from J, with 21 bases between. In germline, CDR1 is SGHDT, CDR2 YYEEEE. Full variable domain (missing parts from reference TRBV5-6 and TRBJ2-7): DAGVTQSPTHLIKTRGQQVTLRCSPKSGHDTVSWYQQALGQGPQFIFQYYEEEERQRGNFPDRFSGHQFPNYSSELNVNALLLGDSALYLCASSSTGTGGLEQYFGPGTRLTVT.

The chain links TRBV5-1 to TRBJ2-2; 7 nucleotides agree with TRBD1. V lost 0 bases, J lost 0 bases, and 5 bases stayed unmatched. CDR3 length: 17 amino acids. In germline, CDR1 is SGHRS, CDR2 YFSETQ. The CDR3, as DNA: TGCGCCAGCAGCTTGGCCTTGGGACAGTCGAACACCGGGGAGCTGTTTTTT. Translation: CASSLALGQSNTGELFF.

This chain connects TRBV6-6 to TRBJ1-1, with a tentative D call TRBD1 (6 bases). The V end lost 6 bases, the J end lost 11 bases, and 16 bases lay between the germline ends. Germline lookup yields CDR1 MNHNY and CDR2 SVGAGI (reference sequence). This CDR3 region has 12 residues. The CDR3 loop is CASSPNRVGAFF. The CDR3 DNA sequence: TGTGCCAGCAGCCCAAACAGGGTCGGGGCTTTCTTT.

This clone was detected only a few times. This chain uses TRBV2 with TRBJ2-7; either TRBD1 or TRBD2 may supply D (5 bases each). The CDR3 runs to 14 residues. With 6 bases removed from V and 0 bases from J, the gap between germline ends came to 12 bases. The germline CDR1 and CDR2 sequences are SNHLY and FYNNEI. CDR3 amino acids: CASRGDARSYEQYF. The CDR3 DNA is TGTGCCAGCAGGGGGGACGCGCGCTCCTACGAGCAGTACTTC.

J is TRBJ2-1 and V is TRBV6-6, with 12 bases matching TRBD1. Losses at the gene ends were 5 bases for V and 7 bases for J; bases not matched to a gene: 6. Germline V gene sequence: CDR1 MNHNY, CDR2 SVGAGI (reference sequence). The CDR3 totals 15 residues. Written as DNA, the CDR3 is TGTGCCAGCAGTGGGGGACAGGGGGCGCGAAATGAGCAGTTCTTC. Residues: CASSGGQGARNEQFF.

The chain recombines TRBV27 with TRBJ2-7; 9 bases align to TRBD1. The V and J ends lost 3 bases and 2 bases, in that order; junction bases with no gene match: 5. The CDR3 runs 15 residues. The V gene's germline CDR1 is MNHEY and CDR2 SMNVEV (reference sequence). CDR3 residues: CASSFTGGFAYEQYF. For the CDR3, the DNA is TGTGCCAGCAGTTTTACAGGGGGCTTCGCCTACGAGCAGTACTTC.

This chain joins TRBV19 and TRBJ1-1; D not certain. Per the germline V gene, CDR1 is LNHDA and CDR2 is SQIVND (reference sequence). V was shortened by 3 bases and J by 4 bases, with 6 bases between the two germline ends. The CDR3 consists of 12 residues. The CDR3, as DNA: TGTGCCAGTAGTATGGGCAGCACTGAAGCTTTCTTT. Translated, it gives CASSMGSTEAFF.

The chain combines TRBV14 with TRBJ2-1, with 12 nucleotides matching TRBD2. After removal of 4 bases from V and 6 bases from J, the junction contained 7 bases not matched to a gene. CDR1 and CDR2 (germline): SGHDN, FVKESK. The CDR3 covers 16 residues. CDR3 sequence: CASSRRLAGVSNEQFF. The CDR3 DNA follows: TGTGCCAGCAGCCGCAGACTAGCGGGAGTGTCCAATGAGCAGTTCTTC.

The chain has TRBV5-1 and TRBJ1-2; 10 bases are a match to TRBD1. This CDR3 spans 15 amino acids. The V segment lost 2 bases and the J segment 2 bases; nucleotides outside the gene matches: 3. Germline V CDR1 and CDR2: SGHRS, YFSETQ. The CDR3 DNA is TGCGCCAGCAGCTTTGACAGGGGGCGAAACTATGGCTACACCTTC. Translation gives CASSFDRGRNYGYTF. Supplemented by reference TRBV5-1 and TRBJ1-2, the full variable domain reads KAGVTQTPRYLIKTRGQQVTLSCSPISGHRSVSWYQQTPGQGLQFLFEYFSETQRNKGNFPGRFSGRQFSNSRSEMNVSTLELGDSALYLCASSFDRGRNYGYTFGSGTRLTVV.

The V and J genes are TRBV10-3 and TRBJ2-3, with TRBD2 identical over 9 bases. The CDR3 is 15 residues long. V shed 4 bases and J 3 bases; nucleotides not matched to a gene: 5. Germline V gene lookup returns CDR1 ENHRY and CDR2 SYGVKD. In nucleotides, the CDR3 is TGTGCCATCAGTGGGGGCGGGAGGGCGACAGATACGCAGTATTTT. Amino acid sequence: CAISGGGRATDTQYF.